The 4 T cell receptor beta chains given below trace back to one sample, sequenced in a study of OX40 agonist ivuxolimab in advanced cancers. The data were produced by immunoSEQ multiplex PCR, yet TCRdb's version contains in-frame clones alone and is incomplete. The sample yields about 50,000 clones, about 80% seen once. The material sequenced was CD4+ or CD8+ T cells sorted from blood, taken in a trial of the OX40 agonist ivuxolimab. These receptors were collected from an adult with an advanced solid tumor such as melanoma, head and neck, liver or kidney cancer.

The genes are TRBV5-6 and TRBJ2-1, with D unclear. The length of the CDR3 is 15 residues. Germline V gene sequence: CDR1 SGHDT, CDR2 YYEEEE. V lost 4 bases, J lost 0 bases, and 11 bases lay in between. The chain's CDR3 is CASSPQIGSYNEQFF. Written as DNA, the CDR3 is TGTGCCAGCAGCCCACAAATAGGCTCCTACAATGAGCAGTTCTTC.

This clone has just one count. The rearrangement joins TRBV9 to TRBJ1-3, with 8 bases fitting TRBD1. Germline V gene lookup returns CDR1 SGDLS and CDR2 YYNGEE. The ends lost 0 bases at V and 0 bases at J; junction bases unmatched: 2. This CDR3 has 16 residues. The CDR3 loop reads CASSVADRGSGNTIYF. For the CDR3, the DNA is TGTGCCAGCAGCGTAGCAGACAGGGGCTCTGGAAACACCATATATTTT.

The chain employs TRBV7-2 and TRBJ2-1, with 12 bases matching TRBD1. The CDR3 extends over 17 amino acids. V lost 5 bases to trimming and J lost 3 bases; unmatched junction nucleotides: 8. The V gene's germline CDR1 is SGHTA and CDR2 FQGNSA. CDR3 sequence: CASSGRDRGLDYNEQFF. DNA of the CDR3: TGTGCCAGCAGCGGACGGGACAGGGGGCTTGACTACAATGAGCAGTTCTTC.

V gene TRBV10-3 combines with J gene TRBJ2-2; D is uncertain. This CDR3 contains 16 residues. The V gene's germline CDR1 is ENHRY and CDR2 SYGVKD. The ends were cut back, 3 bases at V and 1 base at J, with 12 bases in the middle. The CDR3 sequence: CAISDSVPVNTGELFF. The CDR3, as DNA: TGTGCCATCAGTGATTCCGTTCCCGTGAACACCGGGGAGCTGTTTTTT.